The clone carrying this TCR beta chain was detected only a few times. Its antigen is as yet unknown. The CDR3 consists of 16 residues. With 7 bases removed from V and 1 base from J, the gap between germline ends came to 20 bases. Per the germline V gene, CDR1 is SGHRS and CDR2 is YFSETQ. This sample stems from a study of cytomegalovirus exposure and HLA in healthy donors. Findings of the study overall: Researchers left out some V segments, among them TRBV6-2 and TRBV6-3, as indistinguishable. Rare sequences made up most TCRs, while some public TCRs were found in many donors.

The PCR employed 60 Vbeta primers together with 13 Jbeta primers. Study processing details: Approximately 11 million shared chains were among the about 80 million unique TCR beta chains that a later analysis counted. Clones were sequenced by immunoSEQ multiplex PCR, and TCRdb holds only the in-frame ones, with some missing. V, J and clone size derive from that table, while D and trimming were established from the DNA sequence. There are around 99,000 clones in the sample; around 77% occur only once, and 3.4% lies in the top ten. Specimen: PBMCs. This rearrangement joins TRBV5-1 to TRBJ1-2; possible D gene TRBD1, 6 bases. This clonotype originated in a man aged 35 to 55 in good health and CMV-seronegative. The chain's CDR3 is CASHIGQRELNYGYTF. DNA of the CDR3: TGCGCCAGCCACATAGGACAGAGGGAACTTAACTATGGCTACACCTTC.